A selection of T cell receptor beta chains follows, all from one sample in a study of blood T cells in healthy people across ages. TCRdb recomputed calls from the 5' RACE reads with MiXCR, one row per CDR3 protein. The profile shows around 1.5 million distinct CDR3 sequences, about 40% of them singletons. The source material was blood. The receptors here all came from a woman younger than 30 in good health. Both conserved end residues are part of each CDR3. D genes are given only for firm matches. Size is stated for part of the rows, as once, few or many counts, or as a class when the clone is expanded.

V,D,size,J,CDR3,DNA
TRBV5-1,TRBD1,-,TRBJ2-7,CASSSTQGVSYNEQYF,TGCGCCAGCAGCTCTACCCAGGGGGTCTCCTACAATGAGCAGTACTTC
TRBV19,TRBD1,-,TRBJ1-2,CASSMARGLDGYTF,TGTGCCAGTAGTATGGCCAGGGGGTTGGATGGCTACACCTTC
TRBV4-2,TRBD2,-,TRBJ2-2,CASSQDGTSGTGELFF,TGTGCCAGCAGCCAAGATGGGACTAGCGGCACCGGGGAGCTGTTTTTT
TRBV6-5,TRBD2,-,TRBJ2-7,CASSSLSSGGGDEQYF,TGTGCCAGCAGTTCCTTGAGTAGCGGGGGAGGCGACGAGCAGTACTTC
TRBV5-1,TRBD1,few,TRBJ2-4,CASSFGRGNIQYF,TGCGCCAGCAGCTTTGGCAGGGGGAACATTCAGTACTTC
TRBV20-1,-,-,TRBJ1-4,CSARDSGRDGGEKLFF,TGCAGTGCTAGAGATTCGGGGCGGGACGGAGGGGAAAAACTGTTTTTT
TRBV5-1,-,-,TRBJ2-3,CASSVYGLGERTDTQYF,TGCGCCAGCAGCGTCTACGGTCTGGGGGAGAGGACAGATACGCAGTATTTT
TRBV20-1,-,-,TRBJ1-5,CSARSAANQPQHF,TGCAGTGCTAGGAGTGCAGCTAATCAGCCCCAGCATTTT
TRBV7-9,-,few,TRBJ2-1,CASSSQTTSNEQFF,TGTGCCAGCAGCTCCCAGACTACTTCCAATGAGCAGTTCTTC
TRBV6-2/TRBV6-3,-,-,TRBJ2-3,CASSLSGVGHGGTQYF,TGTGCCAGCAGCCTGTCTGGGGTGGGGCATGGGGGTACGCAGTATTTT
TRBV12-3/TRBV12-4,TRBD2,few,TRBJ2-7,CASNPGKRGPKDEQYF,TGTGCCAGCAACCCAGGGAAGCGGGGACCCAAGGATGAGCAGTACTTC
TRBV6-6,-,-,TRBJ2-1,CASSYSPAYEQFF,TGTGCCAGCAGTTACTCTCCGGCCTATGAGCAGTTCTTC
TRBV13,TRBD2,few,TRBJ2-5,CASSHRGDQETQYF,TGTGCCAGCAGCCACCGGGGGGACCAAGAGACCCAGTACTTC
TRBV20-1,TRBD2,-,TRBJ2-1,CSGIAGGPAEQFF,TGCAGTGGTATAGCGGGAGGGCCGGCTGAGCAGTTCTTC
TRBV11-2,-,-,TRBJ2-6,CASSLFGGTVHSGANVLTF,TGTGCCAGCAGCTTATTTGGGGGGACTGTCCACTCTGGGGCCAACGTCCTGACTTTC